The 32 T cell receptor beta chains reported below all come from one sample, sequenced in a study of T cell repertoires in cytomegalovirus infection. What these receptors recognize is not known. TCRdb passed the reads through MiXCR, listing each CDR3 protein once. Of about 700,000 distinct CDR3 sequences listed, approximately 33% are singletons. The material sequenced was cultured PBMCs, taken from culture after CMV antigen stimulation. Every receptor here comes from a human donor in good health (CMV status not recorded). Some clones in this sample may be carry-over from other donors' samples.

This clonotype was detected a few times. The chain uses TRBV7-6 and TRBJ2-7; D not certain. CDR1 is SGHVS and CDR2 is FNYEAQ in the germline V gene. The CDR3 contains 16 residues. The ends were cut back, 0 bases at V and 2 bases at J, with 14 bases in the middle. The CDR3 region has the DNA TGTGCCAGCAGCTTAGCAACGGGCCCCCTAACCTACGAGCAGTACTTC. This encodes CASSLATGPLTYEQYF.

This clonotype has only a few counts. J is TRBJ1-6 and V is TRBV11-2; D is perhaps TRBD1 (6 bases). This CDR3 comprises 16 residues. Deletions cut 2 bases from V and 6 bases from J, with 14 bases between. Germline V gene data show CDR1 as SGHAT and CDR2 as FQNNGV. CDR3 protein: CASSLSPGVGNSPLHF. CDR3 bases: TGTGCCAGCAGCTTATCCCCAGGGGTGGGTAATTCACCCCTCCACTTT.

This clonotype was seen only once. The rearrangement uses TRBV4-3 and TRBJ2-3; maybe TRBD2 (6 bases). Trimming cost V 8 bases and J 2 bases, with 14 bases left between them. The germline V gene has CDR1 LGHNA and CDR2 YSLEER. The CDR3 spans 14 residues. CDR3 sequence reads: CASGPGEYTDTQYF. The DNA of the CDR3 is TGCGCCAGCGGACCGGGAGAGTACACAGATACGCAGTATTTT.

This clonotype was counted a single time. The genes are TRBV28 and TRBJ1-1; the D is unclear. The CDR3 runs to 12 residues. The V gene lost 6 bases and the J gene lost 3 bases, with 8 bases spanning the gap. Germline assignment: CDR1 MDHEN and CDR2 SYDVKM. CDR3 loop: CASRLVDTEAFF. CDR3 nucleotide sequence: TGTGCCAGCAGATTGGTCGACACTGAAGCTTTCTTT.

The chain uses TRBV7-9 and TRBJ1-6, with 7 bases fitting TRBD1. The CDR3 consists of 18 residues. Germline V gene sequence: CDR1 SEHNR, CDR2 FQNEAQ (reference sequence). The trim removed 2 bases at V and 6 bases at J, leaving 13 bases unmatched. The CDR3 nucleotides are TGTGCCAGCAGCTTATCGACAGGGCCTCGCTTTAGTAATTCACCCCTCCACTTT. Its translation: CASSLSTGPRFSNSPLHF.

The J gene is TRBJ2-1, the V gene TRBV27, with a possible D match to TRBD2 (5 bases). Looked up from germline, CDR1 is MNHEY and CDR2 is SMNVEV (reference sequence). Trimming shortened V by 3 bases and J by 7 bases, and 13 bases separated the two germline ends. This CDR3 spans 14 amino acids. The CDR3 bases are TGTGCCAGCAGTTTTCCGGGGTCCGAGAATGAGCAGTTCTTC. Its translation is CASSFPGSENEQFF.

The chain has TRBV20-1 and TRBJ2-7, with D maybe TRBD1 (6 bases). Looked up from germline, CDR1 is DFQATT and CDR2 is SNEGSKA (reference sequence). V lost 3 bases and J 2 bases, leaving 11 bases between the germline ends. The CDR3 runs 13 residues. This CDR3 is CSASRGTTYEQYF. DNA of the CDR3: TGCAGTGCTAGCAGAGGGACAACCTACGAGCAGTACTTC.

This clonotype was seen more than once but under ten times. The chain uses TRBV12-3 or TRBV12-4 and TRBJ1-2; 8 bases map to TRBD1. The CDR3 runs 14 residues. V lost 4 bases and J lost 8; bases outside the gene matches: 9. This chain's CDR3 is CASSSTGGFAGYTF. For the CDR3, the DNA is TGTGCCAGCAGTTCCACAGGGGGGTTCGCGGGCTACACCTTC.

This clonotype was seen more than once but under ten times. J is TRBJ2-5 and V is TRBV6-1, with TRBD2 matching over 13 bases. The V and J ends lost 6 bases and 1 base, in that order; junction bases with no gene match: 14. From germline, CDR1 is MNHNS and CDR2 SASEGT. The CDR3 has 19 amino acids. The CDR3 here is CASSPTIWTSGRIQETQYF. CDR3 in DNA: TGTGCCAGCAGCCCTACGATCTGGACTAGCGGGAGAATCCAAGAGACCCAGTACTTC.

This clonotype has a count of ten or more. This rearrangement joins TRBV7-2 to TRBJ1-6, with a weak D call TRBD1 (5 bases). CDR1 SGHTA and CDR2 FQGNSA come from the germline V gene. The CDR3 covers 15 residues. Trimming shortened V by 5 bases and J by 7 bases, and 15 bases separated the two germline ends. The DNA for the CDR3 is TGTGCCAGCAGCCTCCTTGGGGCGATGAATTCACCCCTCCACTTT. It codes for CASSLLGAMNSPLHF.

In its sample, this clonotype was seen a few times. The junction departs from germline at one end; a sequencing error may be responsible. The gene calls are TRBV19 and TRBJ2-1, with D perhaps being TRBD1 or TRBD2 (5 bases each). Germline V CDR1 and CDR2: LNHDA, SQIVND (reference sequence). The CDR3 has 12 amino acids. CDR3 coding DNA: TGTGCCAGTAGCATAGTGGGGGATGAGCAGTTCTTC. Translated, it gives CASSIVGDEQFF.

The gene calls are TRBV7-2 and TRBJ2-7; the match to TRBD2 covers 10 bases. This CDR3 has 15 amino acids. After removal of 4 bases from V and 3 bases from J, the junction contained 6 bases not matched to a gene. Germline V gene lookup returns CDR1 SGHTA and CDR2 FQGNSA. CDR3 DNA sequence: TGTGCCAGCAGCTCGGAACTAGCGGGGAACTACGAGCAGTACGTC. Protein product: CASSSELAGNYEQYV.

V and J are TRBV7-9 and TRBJ2-1; D gene ambiguous. Germline lookup yields CDR1 SEHNR and CDR2 FQNEAQ (reference sequence). The CDR3 length is 15 residues. The ends were cut back, 7 bases at V and 5 bases at J, with 18 bases in the middle. The CDR3 DNA reads TGTGCCAGCAACCCCCTTACGGCGTTCGACAATGAGCAGTTCTTC. Amino acid sequence: CASNPLTAFDNEQFF.

This chain joins TRBV28 and TRBJ1-1; 9 bases are a match to TRBD1. The ends lost 6 bases at V and 6 bases at J; junction bases unmatched: 8. Germline CDR1 reads MDHEN; CDR2 reads SYDVKM. This CDR3 comprises 14 residues. CDR3 nucleotide sequence: TGTGCCAGCAGCCCACAGGGGGCGCTGGCTGAAGCTTTCTTT. Amino acid sequence: CASSPQGALAEAFF.

This clonotype was counted a few times. J is TRBJ1-3 and V is TRBV7-2, with 7 bases aligning to TRBD1. The germline CDR1 and CDR2 sequences are SGHTA and FQGNSA. This CDR3 is 15 amino acids long. Trimming took 5 bases from V and 0 from J; bases not matched to a gene: 4. This chain's CDR3 is CASSVGQSSGNTIYF. CDR3 nucleotide sequence: TGTGCCAGCAGCGTGGGACAGAGCTCTGGAAACACCATATATTTT.

V usage is TRBV7-2 and J usage is TRBJ2-1; weak D call: TRBD1 (6 bases). CDR3 length: 13 amino acids. Looked up from germline, CDR1 is SGHTA and CDR2 is FQGNSA. V shed 5 bases and J shed 9 bases, with 14 bases lying between them. The CDR3 protein is CASSPNRETEQFF. In nucleotides, the CDR3 is TGTGCCAGCAGCCCAAACAGGGAGACTGAGCAGTTCTTC.

This clonotype has only a few counts. Here the CDR3 reads CASSLSEATEAFF. CDR3 nucleotide sequence: TGTGCCAGCAGCTTATCTGAGGCCACTGAAGCTTTCTTT. The V call is TRBV7-6, the J call TRBJ1-1; D not certain. Trimming took 2 bases from V and 4 from J, leaving 8 bases between them. The CDR3 spans 13 residues. The germline V gene encodes CDR1 SGHVS and CDR2 FNYEAQ.

This clonotype has a handful of counts. This chain links TRBV12-3 or TRBV12-4 with TRBJ2-7; D unresolved. The V and J ends lost 2 bases and 0 bases respectively, with 8 bases between them. The CDR3 loop spans 14 amino acids. CDR3 amino acids: CASSLQTASYEQYF. CDR3 in DNA: TGTGCCAGCAGTTTACAGACCGCCTCCTACGAGCAGTACTTC.

This clonotype has only a few counts. The chain has TRBV25-1 and TRBJ2-7, with D possibly matching TRBD1 (5 bases). There are 11 residues in the CDR3. Germline CDR1 is MGHDK and CDR2 is SYGVNS. Between the trimmed V and J ends, which lost 5 bases and 6 bases, there was a span of 8 bases. For the CDR3, the DNA is TGTGCCAGCAGTCTCAGGGTCGAGCAGTACTTC. As protein: CASSLRVEQYF.

This clonotype was counted at least ten times. The J gene is TRBJ2-2, the V gene TRBV7-8, with a possible D match to TRBD1 (6 bases). Trimming cost V 5 bases and J 2 bases, with 9 bases left between them. CDR1 and CDR2 (germline): SGHVS, FQNEAQ. The length of the CDR3 is 14 residues. CDR3 sequence: CASSPDSNTGELFF. Written as DNA, the CDR3 is TGTGCCAGCAGCCCGGACAGCAACACCGGGGAGCTGTTTTTT.

The chain joins TRBV6-6 to TRBJ2-1, with 13 bases that match TRBD2. In germline, CDR1 is MNHNY, CDR2 SVGAGI (reference sequence). The CDR3 loop spans 17 amino acids. With V trimmed by 6 bases and J by 8 bases, 13 bases remained unmatched. CDR3 sequence: CASSLGLAGLIRDEQFF. CDR3 nucleotide sequence: TGTGCCAGCAGCCTGGGACTAGCGGGACTCATTAGGGATGAGCAGTTCTTC.

CDR3 nucleotides: TGTGCCAGCAGCTCCGGGACACTTCACCAAGAGACCCAGTACTTC. It specifies CASSSGTLHQETQYF. The J gene is TRBJ2-5, the V gene TRBV3-1; D is possibly TRBD1 (6 bases). Germline CDR1 LGHDT, CDR2 YNNKEL (reference sequence). The length of the CDR3 is 15 residues. The ends were cut back, 5 bases at V and 0 bases at J, with 13 bases in the middle.

This clonotype has a handful of counts. The gene calls are TRBV12-3 or TRBV12-4 and TRBJ1-6; D is uncertain. V was clipped by 3 bases and J by 9 bases, with 12 bases between them. The CDR3 has 14 amino acids. The CDR3 region is CASSFNGPASPLHF. The DNA for the CDR3 is TGTGCCAGCAGTTTTAACGGCCCCGCTTCACCCCTCCACTTT.

This chain joins TRBV28 and TRBJ1-2; possibly TRBD1 for D (5 bases). Germline loops: CDR1 MDHEN, CDR2 SYDVKM. Trimming removed 11 bases from V and 0 bases from J, with 16 bases in between. CDR3 length equals 14 residues. The CDR3 nucleotides read TGTGCCGGCCAATCGACAGCTGCTAACTATGGCTACACCTTC. Translated, it gives CAGQSTAANYGYTF.

The chain links TRBV19 to TRBJ1-5, with D possibly matching TRBD1 (6 bases). Germline values: CDR1 LNHDA, CDR2 SQIVND (reference sequence). The CDR3 has 15 residues. Between the trimmed V and J ends, which lost 4 bases and 7 bases, there was a span of 17 bases. CDR3 bases: TGTGCCAGTAGTACAGTCCCGGGACAAGGGCAGCCCCAGCATTTT. This sequence encodes CASSTVPGQGQPQHF.

This clonotype showed up just once. This chain uses TRBV4-1 with TRBJ1-2; D is ambiguous. Germline V lookup: CDR1 MGHRA, CDR2 YSYEKL. Trimming shortened V by 0 bases and J by 8 bases, and 10 bases separated the two germline ends. The CDR3 covers 13 residues. The CDR3 region is CASSQDGRRGYTF. The CDR3, as DNA: TGCGCCAGCAGCCAAGATGGCCGTCGGGGCTACACCTTC.

The chain recombines TRBV20-1 with TRBJ2-3; D perhaps matches TRBD2 (5 bases). CDR1 is DFQATT, CDR2 SNEGSKA, per germline (reference sequence). CDR3 size: 15 residues. Deletions cut 1 base from V and 4 bases from J, with 15 bases between. DNA for the CDR3: TGCAGTGCTAGAGTTTACAGAGGAGGTCCAGATACGCAGTATTTT. Translating it yields CSARVYRGGPDTQYF.

The chain combines TRBV4-1 with TRBJ2-1; perhaps TRBD2 as D (5 bases). The CDR3 consists of 15 residues. The ends were cut back, 4 bases at V and 9 bases at J, with 19 bases in the middle. Germline loops: CDR1 MGHRA, CDR2 YSYEKL. CDR3 DNA: TGCGCCAGCAGCCTACTCCCCGCGGGTACTGGTGAGCAGTTCTTC. Protein: CASSLLPAGTGEQFF.

The chain is built from TRBV4-1 and TRBJ1-2; no clear D. This CDR3 spans 14 amino acids. CDR1 MGHRA and CDR2 YSYEKL come from the germline V gene. V was clipped by 0 bases and J by 4 bases, with 9 bases between them. CDR3 DNA sequence: TGCGCCAGCAGCCAAGACCCCACGGTCTATGGCTACACCTTC. Encoded protein: CASSQDPTVYGYTF.

This clonotype was observed once. The chain recombines TRBV5-4 with TRBJ1-1; D might be TRBD1 (5 bases). Per the germline V gene, CDR1 is SGHNT and CDR2 is YYREEE (reference sequence). The CDR3 loop spans 14 amino acids. The V end was cut by 4 bases, the J end by 1 base, with 11 bases between. Here the CDR3 reads CASSPKGRNTEAFF. CDR3 nucleotide sequence: TGTGCCAGCAGCCCCAAGGGACGGAACACTGAAGCTTTCTTT.

This clonotype was observed a single time. Here the CDR3 reads CASSQVPSYEQYF. Written as DNA, the CDR3 is TGCGCCAGCAGCCAAGTTCCCTCCTACGAGCAGTACTTC. The rearrangement links TRBV4-1 to TRBJ2-7; unclear D gene. Germline-derived CDR1 and CDR2 are MGHRA and YSYEKL. The V end was cut by 1 base, the J end by 0 bases, with 4 bases between. The CDR3 is made up of 13 amino acids.

The chain employs TRBV7-2 and TRBJ1-1, with 7 bases that match TRBD1. The CDR3 spans 11 residues. The germline gives CDR1 SGHTA, CDR2 FQGNSA. Trimming took 5 bases from V and 9 from J; bases not matched to a gene: 3. CDR3 in DNA: TGTGCCAGCAGCCCAGGGGGAAAAGCTTTCTTT. Translated, it gives CASSPGGKAFF.